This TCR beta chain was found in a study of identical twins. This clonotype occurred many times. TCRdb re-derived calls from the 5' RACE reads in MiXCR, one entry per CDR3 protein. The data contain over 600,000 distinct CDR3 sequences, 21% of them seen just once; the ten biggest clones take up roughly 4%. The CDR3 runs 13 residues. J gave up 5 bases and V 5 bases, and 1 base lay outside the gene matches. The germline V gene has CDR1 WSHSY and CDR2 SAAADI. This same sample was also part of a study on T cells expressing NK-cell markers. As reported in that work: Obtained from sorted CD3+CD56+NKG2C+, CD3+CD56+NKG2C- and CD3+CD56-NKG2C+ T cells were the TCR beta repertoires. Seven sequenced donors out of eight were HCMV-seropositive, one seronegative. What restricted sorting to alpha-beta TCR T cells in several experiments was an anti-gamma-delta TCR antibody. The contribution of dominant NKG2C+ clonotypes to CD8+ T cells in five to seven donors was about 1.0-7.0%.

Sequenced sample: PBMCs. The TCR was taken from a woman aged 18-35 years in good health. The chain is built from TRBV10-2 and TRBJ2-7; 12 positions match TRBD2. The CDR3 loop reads CASSLAGGHEQYF. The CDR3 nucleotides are TGCGCCAGCAGTCTAGCGGGAGGGCACGAGCAGTACTTC.